Listed here are 8 T cell receptor beta chains from one sample, sequenced in a study of cytomegalovirus exposure and HLA in healthy donors. PCR primers comprised 60 Vbeta and 13 Jbeta primers. TCRdb's table, derived via immunoSEQ multiplex PCR, lists solely in-frame clones and lacks some. The table shows around 110,000 clones, with about 80% occurring only once. Sequencing was performed on PBMCs. The receptors were sampled from a man in his thirties or forties in good health and CMV-seropositive.

This sequence joins TRBV6-6 and TRBJ2-5; TRBD1 might be the D (7 bases). This CDR3 has 14 residues. Germline values: CDR1 MNHNY, CDR2 SVGAGI (reference sequence). Trimming took off 5 bases at V and 5 bases at J, with 15 bases between the two ends. CDR3 protein: CASSAGGGGETQYF. As DNA, the CDR3 is TGTGCCAGCAGTGCCGGAGGGGGCGGGGAGACCCAGTACTTC.

The genes are TRBV6-5 and TRBJ2-7; 7 nucleotides line up with TRBD1. V shed 2 bases and J 1 base; nucleotides not matched to a gene: 2. CDR3 length: 14 residues. Germline-derived CDR1 and CDR2 are MNHEY and SVGAGI. The CDR3 reads CASSYPGQSYEQYF. CDR3 coding DNA: TGTGCCAGCAGTTACCCGGGACAGTCCTACGAGCAGTACTTC.

The chain has TRBV5-4 and TRBJ2-7, with 8 bases identical to TRBD1. V lost 2 bases and J lost 3; bases outside the gene matches: 7. CDR1 and CDR2 from the germline V gene are SGHNT and YYREEE (reference sequence). The CDR3 covers 15 residues. CDR3 loop: CASSFGYRGDYEQYF. The CDR3 DNA follows: TGTGCCAGCAGCTTTGGGTACAGGGGGGACTACGAGCAGTACTTC.

V and J are TRBV10-3 and TRBJ1-1; tentative D call: TRBD1 (5 bases). V was pared by 1 base and J by 3 bases, with 12 bases between. CDR1 is ENHRY, CDR2 SYGVKD, per germline. The CDR3 length is 15 residues. CDR3 residues: CAISEYVSTDTEAFF. DNA for the CDR3: TGTGCCATCAGTGAGTACGTTTCGACAGACACTGAAGCTTTCTTT.

The chain combines TRBV7-2 with TRBJ2-5; 8 bases agree with TRBD2. The V segment lost 3 bases and the J segment 1 base; nucleotides outside the gene matches: 4. Germline assignment: CDR1 SGHTA and CDR2 FQGNSA. The CDR3 is 15 residues long. CDR3 amino acids: CASSFGTSLQETQYF. The CDR3 nucleotides are TGTGCCAGCAGCTTCGGGACTAGTCTCCAAGAGACCCAGTACTTC.

The chain couples TRBV5-1 to TRBJ2-1, with 7 bases aligning to TRBD1. V was clipped by 6 bases and J by 4 bases; unmatched bases: 7. Germline loops: CDR1 SGHRS, CDR2 YFSETQ. This CDR3 comprises 14 residues. The CDR3 here is CASNPGQPYNEQFF. The CDR3 bases are TGCGCCAGCAATCCGGGACAGCCTTACAATGAGCAGTTCTTC.

The V and J genes are TRBV19 and TRBJ1-2, with a possible D match to TRBD1 (5 bases). V gave up 6 bases and J gave up 4 bases, with 18 bases separating them. There are 15 residues in the CDR3. The germline gives CDR1 LNHDA, CDR2 SQIVND (reference sequence). CDR3 loop: CASRSEAGWSYGYTF. The CDR3 DNA reads TGTGCCAGTAGGTCAGAGGCAGGGTGGAGCTATGGCTACACCTTC. Based on the CDR3 plus reference TRBV19 and TRBJ1-2, the full variable domain is DGGITQSPKYLFRKEGQNVTLSCEQNLNHDAMYWYRQDPGQGLRLIYYSQIVNDFQKGDIAEGYSVSREKKESFPLTVTSAQKNPTAFYLCASRSEAGWSYGYTFGSGTRLTVV.

This clone has just one count. The V gene is TRBV7-2, the J gene TRBJ2-1; 7 bases agree with TRBD2. The V and J ends lost 5 bases and 7 bases, in that order; junction bases with no gene match: 8. The length of the CDR3 is 14 residues. In germline, CDR1 is SGHTA, CDR2 FQGNSA. This CDR3 reads CASSGGGAPNEQFF. CDR3 nucleotide sequence: TGTGCCAGCAGCGGGGGAGGGGCTCCTAATGAGCAGTTCTTC.